This passage covers 7 T cell receptor beta chains from one sample sequenced in a study of metastatic and nonmetastatic thyroid tumors. TCRdb reprocessed the PCR reads using MiXCR. The sample gives over 9,500 clones, 31% of which show up once; around a sixth is in the top ten. Patients underwent thyroid surgery, and none had received any treatment before it. Input material: tumor tissue. The source of these receptors is a male donor with papillary thyroid cancer or a benign thyroid nodule (not recorded which). Some clones in this sample may be carry-over from other donors' samples.

In its sample, this clone was seen a few times. J is TRBJ2-5 and V is TRBV6-1; D call uncertain. The V gene lost 2 bases and the J gene lost 5 bases, with 12 bases spanning the gap. This CDR3 comprises 14 residues. Looked up from germline, CDR1 is MNHNS and CDR2 is SASEGT. The CDR3 here is CASSELSFGETQYF. In nucleotides, the CDR3 is TGTGCCAGCAGTGAACTCTCCTTTGGGGAGACCCAGTACTTC.

By sample share, this clone is medium-sized. The chain is built from TRBV20-1 and TRBJ2-1, with 11 positions matching TRBD2. Germline lookup yields CDR1 DFQATT and CDR2 SNEGSKA (reference sequence). V was pared by 5 bases and J by 9 bases, with 12 bases of the junction left unmatched. CDR3 length: 15 amino acids. The CDR3: CSAYDPLAGGGEQFF. CDR3 coding DNA: TGCAGTGCTTACGATCCGCTAGCGGGAGGAGGTGAGCAGTTCTTC.

This clone has only one observation. The chain joins TRBV2 to TRBJ1-2; D is unclear. The ends were cut back, 9 bases at V and 2 bases at J, with 13 bases in the middle. The CDR3 has 13 residues. Germline CDR1 and CDR2: SNHLY and FYNNEI. The CDR3 nucleotides are TGTGCCAGGGTCCGTAAGCAGAACTATGGCTACACCTTC. This sequence encodes CARVRKQNYGYTF.

The chain joins TRBV20-1 to TRBJ2-7, with 7 bases lining up with TRBD2. Unmatched junction bases numbered 9, after V lost 2 bases and J lost 2 bases. This CDR3 is built from 15 residues. Germline assignment: CDR1 DFQATT and CDR2 SNEGSKA (reference sequence). The CDR3 DNA reads as TGCAGTGCTAGATCTCCGGGGAGGGCCACCTACGAGCAGTACTTC. It codes for CSARSPGRATYEQYF.

V gene TRBV18 combines with J gene TRBJ2-5; D is uncertain. The CDR3 length is 13 residues. Germline V gene lookup returns CDR1 KGHSH and CDR2 LQKENI. V was clipped by 3 bases and J by 2 bases, with 7 bases between them. The CDR3 loop reads CASSPYLQETQYF. The CDR3 coding sequence is TGTGCCAGCTCACCCTATCTACAAGAGACCCAGTACTTC.

About this clone itself: It is likely a read error, because the conserved phenylalanine at the end of the CDR3 is missing. The rearrangement uses TRBV11-1 and TRBJ2-1; TRBD2 aligns across 8 bases. CDR1 and CDR2 (germline): SGHAT, FQDESV (reference sequence). CDR3 length: 16 amino acids. The CDR3 loop reads CASSWTSWSHYYEQFY. Here the CDR3 DNA reads TGTGCCAGCAGCTGGACTAGCTGGAGTCACTACTATGAGCAGTTCTAC.

This CDR3 reads CAWSRDGPSNQPQHF. The CDR3 DNA follows: TGTGCCTGGAGTCGGGACGGCCCCAGCAATCAGCCCCAGCATTTT. The rearrangement joins TRBV30 to TRBJ1-5; the D gene is possibly TRBD1 (5 bases). V dropped 2 bases and J dropped 1 base, with 12 bases sitting between them. Germline lookup yields CDR1 GTSNPN and CDR2 SVGIG (reference sequence). This CDR3 contains 15 residues.